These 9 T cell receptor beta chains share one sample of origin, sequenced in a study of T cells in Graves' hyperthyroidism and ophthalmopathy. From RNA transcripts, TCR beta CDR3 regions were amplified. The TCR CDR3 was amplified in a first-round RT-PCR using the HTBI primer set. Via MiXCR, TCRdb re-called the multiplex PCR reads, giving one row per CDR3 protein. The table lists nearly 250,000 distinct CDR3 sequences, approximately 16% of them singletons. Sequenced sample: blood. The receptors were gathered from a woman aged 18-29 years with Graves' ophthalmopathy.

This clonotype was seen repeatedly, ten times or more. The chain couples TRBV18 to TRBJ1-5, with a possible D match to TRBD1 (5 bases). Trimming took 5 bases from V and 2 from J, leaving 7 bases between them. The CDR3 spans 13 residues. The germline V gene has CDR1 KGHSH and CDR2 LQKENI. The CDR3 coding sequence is TGTGCCAGCTCAGGGGGAGGCAATCAGCCCCAGCATTTT. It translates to CASSGGGNQPQHF. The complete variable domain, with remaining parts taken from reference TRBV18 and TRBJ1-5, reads NAGVMQNPRHLVRRRGQEARLRCSPMKGHSHVYWYRQLPEEGLKFMVYLQKENIIDESGMPKERFSAEFPKEGPSILRIQQVVRGDSAAYFCASSGGGNQPQHFGDGTRLSIL.

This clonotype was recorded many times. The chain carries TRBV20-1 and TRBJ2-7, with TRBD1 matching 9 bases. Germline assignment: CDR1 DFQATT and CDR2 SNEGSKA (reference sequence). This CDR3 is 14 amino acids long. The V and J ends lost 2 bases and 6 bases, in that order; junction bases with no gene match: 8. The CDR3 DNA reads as TGCAGTGCTAGAATACCGGGACAGGGAGGCGAGCAGTACTTC. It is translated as CSARIPGQGGEQYF.

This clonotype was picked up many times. CDR3: CASSPPGQFTYEQYF. CDR3 nucleotides: TGTGCCAGCAGTCCTCCGGGACAGTTTACCTACGAGCAGTACTTC. The chain couples TRBV25-1 to TRBJ2-7; TRBD1 matches 7 bases. This CDR3 has 15 residues. CDR1 MGHDK and CDR2 SYGVNS come from the germline V gene. J gave up 2 bases and V 5 bases, and 9 bases lay outside the gene matches.

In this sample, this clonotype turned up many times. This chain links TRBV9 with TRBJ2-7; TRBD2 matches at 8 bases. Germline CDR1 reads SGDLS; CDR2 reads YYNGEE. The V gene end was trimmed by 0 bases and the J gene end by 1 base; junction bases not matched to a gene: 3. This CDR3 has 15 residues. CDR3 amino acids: CASSVGSGASYEQYF. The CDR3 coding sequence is TGTGCCAGCAGCGTAGGTAGCGGGGCGTCCTACGAGCAGTACTTC.

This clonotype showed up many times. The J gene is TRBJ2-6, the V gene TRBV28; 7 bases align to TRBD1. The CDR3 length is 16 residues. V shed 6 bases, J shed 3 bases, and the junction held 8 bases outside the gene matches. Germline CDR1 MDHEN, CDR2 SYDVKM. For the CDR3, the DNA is TGTGCCAGCAGCCGTATCGACAGGGTTGGGGCCAACGTCCTGACTTTC. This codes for CASSRIDRVGANVLTF. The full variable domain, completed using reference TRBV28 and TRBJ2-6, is DVKVTQSSRYLVKRTGEKVFLECVQDMDHENMFWYRQDPGLGLRLIYFSYDVKMKEKGDIPEGYSVSREKKERFSLILESASTNQTSMYLCASSRIDRVGANVLTFGAGSRLTVL.

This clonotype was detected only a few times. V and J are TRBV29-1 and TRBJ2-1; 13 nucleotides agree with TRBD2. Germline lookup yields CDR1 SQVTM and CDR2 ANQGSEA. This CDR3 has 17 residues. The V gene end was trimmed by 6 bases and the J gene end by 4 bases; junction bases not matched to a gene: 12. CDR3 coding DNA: TGCAGCGTCTCCTACCCCGGGACTAGCGGGACGTACAATGAGCAGTTCTTC. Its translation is CSVSYPGTSGTYNEQFF.

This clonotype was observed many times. CDR3 sequence: CASSLGSVQETQYF. Here the CDR3 DNA reads TGCGCCAGCAGCCTCGGTTCAGTTCAAGAGACCCAGTACTTC. The chain recombines TRBV5-1 with TRBJ2-5, with D unresolved. The CDR3 is made up of 14 amino acids. The V gene's germline CDR1 is SGHRS and CDR2 YFSETQ. The V gene lost 4 bases and the J gene lost 2 bases, with 12 bases spanning the gap.

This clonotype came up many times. DNA of the CDR3: TGTGCCAGTAAGGGGAGAGGGAGAGTCTACAATGAGCAGTTCTTC. This codes for CASKGRGRVYNEQFF. The V gene is TRBV19, the J gene TRBJ2-1; tentatively, D is TRBD1 or TRBD2 (5 bases each). Germline V lookup: CDR1 LNHDA, CDR2 SQIVND (reference sequence). Trimming left V 7 bases short and J 3 bases short, with 16 bases between. The CDR3 runs 15 residues.

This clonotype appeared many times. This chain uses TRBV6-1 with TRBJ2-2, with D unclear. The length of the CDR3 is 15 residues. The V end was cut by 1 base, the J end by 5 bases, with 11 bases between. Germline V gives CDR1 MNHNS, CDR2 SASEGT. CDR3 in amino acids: CASSEELGGTGELFF. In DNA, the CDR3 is TGTGCCAGCAGTGAAGAGCTGGGTGGTACCGGGGAGCTGTTTTTT.